The rows below give T cell receptor beta chains drawn from one sample of a study of T cells after yellow fever vaccination. MiXCR, run by TCRdb on the 5' RACE reads, gives a single entry per CDR3 protein. The table records 250,000 to 400,000 distinct CDR3 sequences, over 4% of them present only once. This sample comprised PBMCs, obtained 5 days after the yellow fever booster vaccination. These receptors came from a man younger than 35 who received the YFV17D yellow fever vaccine. CDR3s include the opening cysteine and the closing phenylalanine or tryptophan. A D gene is named only where the DNA matches it firmly. Some rows have no size entry. The others give once, few or many, or a class for an expanded clone.

size: few
J: TRBJ2-5
V: TRBV5-1
D: TRBD2
DNA: TGCGCCAGCAGCTTAACCGGGACTAGCGGGGGGGCATCGGAGACCCAGTACTTC
CDR3: CASSLTGTSGGASETQYF

size: many
J: TRBJ1-2
V: TRBV5-6
D: .
DNA: TGTGCCAGCAGCCTCCCTGGTTTTGTCTATGGCTACACCTTC
CDR3: CASSLPGFVYGYTF

size: many
J: TRBJ2-5
V: TRBV5-1
D: .
DNA: TGCGCCAGCAGCCTCCGGACAGTCCAAGAGACCCAGTACTTC
CDR3: CASSLRTVQETQYF

size: .
J: TRBJ1-1
V: TRBV20-1
D: .
DNA: TGCTGTGCTAGAGGTTATACTGAAGCTTTCTTT
CDR3: CCARGYTEAFF

size: many
J: TRBJ1-1
V: TRBV7-7
D: .
DNA: TGTGCCAGCAGCTGGGACCCGAACACTGAAGCTTTCTTT
CDR3: CASSWDPNTEAFF

size: .
J: TRBJ2-3
V: TRBV5-1
D: .
DNA: TGCGCCAGCAGCCGGGCCCCAGGATCAGATACGCAGTATTTT
CDR3: CASSRAPGSDTQYF

size: many
J: TRBJ2-1
V: TRBV4-2
D: .
DNA: TGTGCCAGCAGCCAAGAAATTGGGGTCCTCCACAATGAGCAGTTCTTC
CDR3: CASSQEIGVLHNEQFF

size: few
J: TRBJ1-2
V: TRBV12-3/TRBV12-4
D: TRBD1
DNA: TGTGCCAGCAGCACCGACAGGGTTGGCTATGGCTACACCTTC
CDR3: CASSTDRVGYGYTF

size: .
J: TRBJ2-1
V: TRBV6-5
D: .
DNA: TGTGCCAGCAGTTATAATCCCGGGGGCTACAATGAGCAGTTCTTC
CDR3: CASSYNPGGYNEQFF

size: many
J: TRBJ1-1
V: TRBV27
D: .
DNA: TGTGCCAGCAGTTTCAACCCGAACACTGAAGCTTTCTTT
CDR3: CASSFNPNTEAFF

size: few
J: TRBJ1-6
V: TRBV7-9
D: .
DNA: TGTGCCAGCAGCCGAGACCGGGAGGCGTTTAATTCACCCCTCCACTTT
CDR3: CASSRDREAFNSPLHF

size: many
J: TRBJ1-1
V: TRBV5-6
D: .
DNA: TGTGCCAGCAGCTTGGAGAGGGGCACTGAAGCTTTCTTT
CDR3: CASSLERGTEAFF

size: .
J: TRBJ2-1
V: TRBV13
D: .
DNA: TGTGCCAGCAGCTTGGTCACGGAGGATGAGCAGTTCTTC
CDR3: CASSLVTEDEQFF

size: .
J: TRBJ2-4
V: TRBV6-2/TRBV6-3
D: .
DNA: TGTGCCAGCAGTTCCCACCCACGTCCTAACATTCAGTACTTC
CDR3: CASSSHPRPNIQYF

size: few
J: TRBJ2-3
V: TRBV12-3/TRBV12-4
D: .
DNA: TGTGCCACCCACCGGGATTCGGATACGCAGTATTTT
CDR3: CATHRDSDTQYF

size: .
J: TRBJ1-4
V: TRBV6-5
D: TRBD1
DNA: TGTGCCAGCAGGCCCACGGGACAGGCTAATGAAAAACTGTTTTTT
CDR3: CASRPTGQANEKLFF

size: .
J: TRBJ2-3
V: TRBV4-3
D: .
DNA: TGCGCCAGCAGCCAAGATGCAATAGGGGCTTCTCATACGCAGTATTTT
CDR3: CASSQDAIGASHTQYF

size: many
J: TRBJ2-7
V: TRBV4-1
D: TRBD2
DNA: TGCGCCAGCAGCCCGCAAGCGGGGACGTACTCCTACGAGCAGTACTTC
CDR3: CASSPQAGTYSYEQYF

size: few
J: TRBJ1-6
V: TRBV18
D: TRBD1
DNA: TGTGCCAGCTCACTCGCTGGGACAGGGGTTTCACCCCTCCACTTT
CDR3: CASSLAGTGVSPLHF

size: few
J: TRBJ2-2
V: TRBV20-1
D: TRBD2
DNA: TGCAGTGCAATTACTAGCGGGGGAAAGACCGGGGAGCTGTTTTTT
CDR3: CSAITSGGKTGELFF

size: many
J: TRBJ2-1
V: TRBV5-1
D: .
DNA: TGCGCCAGCAGCTTGGCTTATGGGGGCGCCTACAATGAGCAGTTCTTC
CDR3: CASSLAYGGAYNEQFF

size: many
J: TRBJ2-1
V: TRBV7-9
D: .
DNA: TGTGCCAGCAGCCTTCTAGCGACTGAGCAGTTCTTC
CDR3: CASSLLATEQFF